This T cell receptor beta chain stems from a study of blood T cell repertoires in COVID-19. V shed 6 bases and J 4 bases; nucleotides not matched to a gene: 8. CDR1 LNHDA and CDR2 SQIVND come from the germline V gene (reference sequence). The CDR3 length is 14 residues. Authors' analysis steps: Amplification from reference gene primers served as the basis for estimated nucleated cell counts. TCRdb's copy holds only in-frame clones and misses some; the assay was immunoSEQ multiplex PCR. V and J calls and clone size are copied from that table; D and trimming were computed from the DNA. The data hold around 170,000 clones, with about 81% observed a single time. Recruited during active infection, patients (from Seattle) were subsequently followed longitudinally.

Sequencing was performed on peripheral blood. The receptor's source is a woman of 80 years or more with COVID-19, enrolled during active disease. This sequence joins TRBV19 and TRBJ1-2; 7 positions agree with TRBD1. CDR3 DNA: TGTGCCAGTAGCCCACAGGGGAAATTCTATGGCTACACCTTC. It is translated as CASSPQGKFYGYTF.